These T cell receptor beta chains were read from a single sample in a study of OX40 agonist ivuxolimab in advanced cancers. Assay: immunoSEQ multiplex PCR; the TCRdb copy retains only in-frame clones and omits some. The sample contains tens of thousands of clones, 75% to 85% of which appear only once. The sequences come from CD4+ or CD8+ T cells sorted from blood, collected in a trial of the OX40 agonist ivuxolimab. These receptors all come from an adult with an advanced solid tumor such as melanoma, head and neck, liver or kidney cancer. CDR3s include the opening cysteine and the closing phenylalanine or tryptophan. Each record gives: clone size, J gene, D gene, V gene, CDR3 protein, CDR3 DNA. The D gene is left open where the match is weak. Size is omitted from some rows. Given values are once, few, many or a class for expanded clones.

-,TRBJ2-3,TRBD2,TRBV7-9,CASSHRTSGRAVDTQYF,TGTGCCAGCAGCCACCGGACTAGCGGGAGGGCCGTAGATACGCAGTATTTT
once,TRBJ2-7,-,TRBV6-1,CASSIYEQYF,TGTGCCAGCAGTATCTACGAGCAGTACTTC
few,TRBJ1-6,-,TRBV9,CASSVDWANSPLHF,TGTGCCAGCAGCGTAGATTGGGCTAATTCACCCCTCCACTTT
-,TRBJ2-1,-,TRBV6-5,CASSVVAYNEQFF,TGTGCCAGCAGCGTGGTAGCCTACAATGAGCAGTTCTTC
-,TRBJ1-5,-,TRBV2,CASRGGFVSNQPQHF,TGTGCCAGCCGTGGGGGGTTCGTTAGCAATCAGCCCCAGCATTTT
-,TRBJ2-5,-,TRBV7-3,CASSSHLGGFETQYF,TGTGCCAGCAGCTCCCACCTTGGCGGCTTCGAGACCCAGTACTTC
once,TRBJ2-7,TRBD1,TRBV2,CASGGQSSYEQYF,TGTGCCAGCGGGGGACAGAGCTCCTACGAGCAGTACTTC
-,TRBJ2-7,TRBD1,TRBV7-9,CASSLGDRGHYEQYF,TGTGCCAGCAGCTTAGGGGACAGGGGCCACTACGAGCAGTACTTC
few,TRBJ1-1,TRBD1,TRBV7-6,CASSLRPGTGNTEAFF,TGTGCCAGCAGCTTAAGGCCCGGGACAGGGAACACTGAAGCTTTCTTT
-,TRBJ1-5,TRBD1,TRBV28,CASSRDRVDQPQHF,TGTGCCAGCAGTCGGGACAGGGTAGATCAGCCCCAGCATTTT
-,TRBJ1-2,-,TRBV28,CASSVGQRPYGYTF,TGTGCCAGCAGTGTCGGACAGCGTCCATATGGCTACACCTTC
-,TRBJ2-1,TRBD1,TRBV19,CASSIITGGNEQFF,TGTGCCAGTAGTATAATCACAGGGGGGAATGAGCAGTTCTTC
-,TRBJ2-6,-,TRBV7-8,CASSSWESSGANVLTF,TGTGCCAGCAGCTCATGGGAATCCTCTGGGGCCAACGTCCTGACTTTC
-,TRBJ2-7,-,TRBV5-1,CASSSIRDPGVDEQYF,TGCGCCAGCAGCTCTATCCGGGACCCGGGTGTGGACGAGCAGTACTTC
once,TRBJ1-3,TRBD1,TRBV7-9,CASSQPPTGTGNTIYF,TGTGCCAGCAGCCAACCCCCGACAGGGACTGGAAACACCATATATTTT
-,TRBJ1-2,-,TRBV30,CAWSPQGSSNYGYTF,TGTGCCTGGAGTCCACAGGGATCGTCCAACTATGGCTACACCTTC
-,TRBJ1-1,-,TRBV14,CASSQDRDGEAFF,TGTGCCAGCAGCCAAGATCGGGACGGTGAAGCTTTCTTT
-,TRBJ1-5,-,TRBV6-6,CASSRGQPQHF,TGTGCCAGCAGTCGGGGACAGCCCCAGCATTTT
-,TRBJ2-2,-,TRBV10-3,CAISEASRTGELFF,TGTGCCATCAGTGAGGCCTCCCGTACCGGGGAGCTGTTTTTT